One sample yielded the 14 T cell receptor beta chains listed below, sequenced in a study of blood T cell repertoires in COVID-19 (TCRdb year 2020). Library preparation was by the immunoSEQ multiplex PCR assay. Entries here come from immuneACCESS through TCRdb and include only in-frame sequences with V and J called. Some clones fail to appear in such tables; in the studies checked, an unresolved V gene covers under half of the shortfall, and the cause of the remainder is unknown. The sample data list about 430,000 clones, and roughly 90% of these were observed just once. The ten most abundant clones make up approximately 0.96% of the sample. Sequences were obtained from PBMCs or T cells enriched from blood (not recorded which). These receptor sequences come from a woman aged 25 to 45 with acute COVID-19.

The rearrangement joins TRBV4-1 to TRBJ2-7, with D tentatively TRBD2 (6 bases). This CDR3 spans 15 amino acids. The germline V gene has CDR1 MGHRA and CDR2 YSYEKL. V was clipped by 1 base and J by 5 bases, with 15 bases between them. The CDR3 is CASSQGPASVNEQYF. CDR3 DNA sequence: TGCGCCAGCAGCCAAGGTCCGGCTAGCGTTAACGAGCAGTACTTC.

The V call is TRBV18, the J call TRBJ1-2; 7 positions agree with TRBD1. Germline values: CDR1 KGHSH, CDR2 LQKENI. The CDR3 is 15 residues long. Trimming removed 0 bases from V and 6 bases from J; junction bases left unmatched: 7. The CDR3 here is CASSPPRGTGDGYTF. Written as DNA, the CDR3 is TGTGCCAGCTCACCACCACGCGGAACAGGGGATGGCTACACCTTC.

This chain connects TRBV5-1 to TRBJ2-1; TRBD2 is a possible D gene (7 bases). The CDR3 extends over 17 amino acids. Per the germline V gene, CDR1 is SGHRS and CDR2 is YFSETQ. Trimming removed 5 bases at V and 2 bases at J, with 20 bases between. This CDR3 reads CASRRFDGGLAYNEQFF. DNA of the CDR3: TGCGCCAGCAGAAGATTTGACGGGGGGCTGGCCTACAATGAGCAGTTCTTC.

V usage is TRBV27 and J usage is TRBJ1-5; 9 nucleotides align to TRBD1. With V trimmed by 5 bases and J by 7 bases, 6 bases remained unmatched. CDR3 length: 14 residues. The germline V gene encodes CDR1 MNHEY and CDR2 SMNVEV (reference sequence). The CDR3, as DNA: TGTGCCAGCAGTCCTGGGACAGGGCGCCAGCCCCAGCATTTT. Amino acid sequence: CASSPGTGRQPQHF.

The chain joins TRBV7-8 to TRBJ1-1; TRBD1 might be the D (6 bases). Germline values: CDR1 SGHVS, CDR2 FQNEAQ. The CDR3 has 14 amino acids. Trimming left V 5 bases short and J 2 bases short, with 12 bases between. CDR3 in DNA: TGTGCCAGCAGCGTCAGGGGCCTAAACACTGAAGCTTTCTTT. Its protein is CASSVRGLNTEAFF.

This sequence joins TRBV11-2 and TRBJ1-3; D is unclear. The V end was cut by 3 bases, the J end by 0 bases, with 9 bases between. The germline gives CDR1 SGHAT, CDR2 FQNNGV. There are 15 residues in the CDR3. The CDR3 bases are TGTGCCAGCAGCTTTGGACGGGACTCTGGAAACACCATATATTTT. Translation gives CASSFGRDSGNTIYF.

The V call is TRBV7-8, the J call TRBJ1-6, with TRBD1 as a possible D gene (6 bases). Between the trimmed V and J ends, which lost 3 bases and 8 bases, there was a span of 17 bases. Germline lookup yields CDR1 SGHVS and CDR2 FQNEAQ. This CDR3 has 16 amino acids. CDR3 residues: CASSFYLTGLDSPLHF. CDR3 nucleotide sequence: TGTGCCAGCAGCTTCTACCTTACAGGGTTGGATTCACCCCTCCACTTT.

The rearrangement joins TRBV27 to TRBJ1-4; unclear D gene. The CDR3 consists of 13 residues. Germline values: CDR1 MNHEY, CDR2 SMNVEV (reference sequence). V was pared by 2 bases and J by 6 bases, with 7 bases between. In DNA, the CDR3 is TGTGCCAGCAGTTTACGGAGGGATGAAAAACTGTTTTTT. This codes for CASSLRRDEKLFF.

V usage is TRBV7-6 and J usage is TRBJ2-1, with D unresolved. Per the germline V gene, CDR1 is SGHVS and CDR2 is FNYEAQ. The CDR3 extends over 13 amino acids. Trimming cost V 5 bases and J 6 bases, with 11 bases left between them. The CDR3, as DNA: TGTGCCAGCAGCCATCCGGGTAGCAATGAGCAGTTCTTC. Translating gives CASSHPGSNEQFF.

The rearrangement uses TRBV7-9 and TRBJ1-1; D uncertain. The ends were cut back, 5 bases at V and 1 base at J, with 8 bases in the middle. Germline V gene lookup returns CDR1 SEHNR and CDR2 FQNEAQ (reference sequence). The CDR3 covers 13 residues. The CDR3, as DNA: TGTGCCAGCAGCGAAGACTGGAACACTGAAGCTTTCTTT. Translating gives CASSEDWNTEAFF.

The chain couples TRBV20-1 to TRBJ1-2, with a possible D match to TRBD1 (6 bases). From germline, CDR1 is DFQATT and CDR2 SNEGSKA (reference sequence). The CDR3 covers 11 residues. Trimming took off 7 bases at V and 9 bases at J, with 15 bases between the two ends. The CDR3 loop is CSVGGPFSYTF. The CDR3, as DNA: TGCAGTGTTGGGGGCCCCTTCAGCTACACCTTC.

In DNA form, the CDR3 reads TGTGCCAGCAGTGAAGCGTTTAGGACTAGCGGGGAGAATGAGCAGTTCTTC. It is translated as CASSEAFRTSGENEQFF. The chain couples TRBV2 to TRBJ2-1; 12 nucleotides align to TRBD2. Looked up from germline, CDR1 is SNHLY and CDR2 is FYNNEI. This CDR3 spans 17 amino acids. After removal of 0 bases from V and 7 bases from J, the junction contained 7 bases not matched to a gene.

The rearrangement uses TRBV19 and TRBJ2-1, with TRBD2 identical over 14 bases. The J segment lost 7 bases and the V segment lost 3 bases, leaving 2 bases of the junction unmatched. This CDR3 comprises 15 residues. CDR1 is LNHDA, CDR2 SQIVND, per germline (reference sequence). The CDR3 sequence: CASSIGTSGGNEQFF. Written as DNA, the CDR3 is TGTGCCAGTAGTATCGGGACTAGCGGGGGAAATGAGCAGTTCTTC.

The chain has TRBV9 and TRBJ2-3, with TRBD1 as a possible D gene (6 bases). Germline V gene lookup returns CDR1 SGDLS and CDR2 YYNGEE. The CDR3 length is 19 residues. The V end was cut by 0 bases, the J end by 2 bases, with 22 bases between. The CDR3 DNA reads as TGTGCCAGCAGCGTAGAGGGGGTGGGGCAGGGGTATAACACAGATACGCAGTATTTT. Translated: CASSVEGVGQGYNTDTQYF.